The next 19 T cell receptor beta chains were all read from a single sample in a study of blood T cell repertoires in COVID-19. Only in-frame clones appear in the TCRdb table, and some are missing; sequencing was by immunoSEQ multiplex PCR. Here the sample spans 200,000 to 300,000 clones, approximately 84% being singletons. Sequenced material: peripheral blood. The receptors derive from a woman in her twenties or thirties who had recovered from COVID-19.

V and J are TRBV10-3 and TRBJ2-1, with 10 bases aligning to TRBD1. The CDR3 loop spans 17 amino acids. CDR1 is ENHRY, CDR2 SYGVKD, per germline. The V segment lost 2 bases and the J segment 5 bases; nucleotides outside the gene matches: 9. The CDR3 DNA reads as TGTGCCATCAGTGAGGGGGAATGGGGGACAGGGGACAATGAGCAGTTCTTC. It codes for CAISEGEWGTGDNEQFF.

The chain combines TRBV7-9 with TRBJ1-1; 12 nucleotides align to TRBD1. Germline CDR1 reads SEHNR; CDR2 reads FQNEAQ (reference sequence). The V segment lost 8 bases and the J segment 6 bases; nucleotides outside the gene matches: 16. The CDR3 sequence is 17 residues long. This CDR3 is CASDRLGTGGAGAEAFF. CDR3 nucleotides: TGTGCCAGCGACAGACTTGGGACAGGGGGCGCAGGAGCTGAAGCTTTCTTT. Full variable domain (remainder filled in from reference TRBV7-9 and TRBJ1-1): DTGVSQNPRHKITKRGQNVTFRCDPISEHNRLYWYRQTLGQGPEFLTYFQNEAQLEKSRLLSDRFSAERPKGSFSTLEIQRTEQGDSAMYLCASDRLGTGGAGAEAFFGQGTRLTVV.

This sequence joins TRBV5-1 and TRBJ2-3; tentative D call: TRBD2 (6 bases). Germline V lookup: CDR1 SGHRS, CDR2 YFSETQ. The V and J ends lost 7 bases and 6 bases respectively, with 21 bases between them. The CDR3 covers 15 residues. The DNA of the CDR3 is TGCGCCAGCGGGTCGTCGGGGACTCAGGGTGATACGCAGTATTTT. Residues: CASGSSGTQGDTQYF.

This chain links TRBV5-3 with TRBJ2-5; tentatively, D is TRBD2 (7 bases). TRBV5-3 is an ORF, and what it does is uncertain. Trimming took 7 bases from V and 5 from J, leaving 24 bases between them. This CDR3 is built from 16 residues. The CDR3 DNA reads as TGTGCCAGACCGCGACACCCGAGGGGGGGGACGGAGACCCAGTACTTC. Translation gives CARPRHPRGGTETQYF.

The chain recombines TRBV29-1 with TRBJ1-2; 9 nucleotides match TRBD1. J was trimmed by 1 base and V by 2 bases; bases with no gene match: 26. The CDR3 is 22 amino acids. CDR1 and CDR2 from the germline V gene are SQVTM and ANQGSEA. The CDR3 protein is CSVEFVGGDREDLGFLNYGYTF. CDR3 in DNA: TGCAGCGTTGAATTCGTTGGGGGGGACAGGGAGGACCTGGGGTTTCTTAACTATGGCTACACCTTC.

V usage is TRBV19 and J usage is TRBJ1-6; 9 bases agree with TRBD1. Germline values: CDR1 LNHDA, CDR2 SQIVND (reference sequence). After removal of 6 bases from V and 7 bases from J, the junction contained 7 bases not matched to a gene. This CDR3 comprises 15 residues. CDR3 coding DNA: TGTGCCAGTAGACCGGGACAGGGTGACAATTCACCCCTCCACTTT. Residues: CASRPGQGDNSPLHF. The variable domain in full, completed from reference TRBV19 and TRBJ1-6, reads DGGITQSPKYLFRKEGQNVTLSCEQNLNHDAMYWYRQDPGQGLRLIYYSQIVNDFQKGDIAEGYSVSREKKESFPLTVTSAQKNPTAFYLCASRPGQGDNSPLHFGNGTRLTVT.

The V call is TRBV27, the J call TRBJ2-7; maybe TRBD1 (6 bases). Germline V CDR1 and CDR2: MNHEY, SMNVEV (reference sequence). The CDR3 contains 14 residues. V lost 3 bases and J 5 bases, leaving 14 bases between the germline ends. CDR3 loop: CASSFMDSLHEQYF. Written as DNA, the CDR3 is TGTGCCAGCAGTTTCATGGACAGCTTGCACGAGCAGTACTTC.

This clone came up once. CDR3 in DNA: TGTGCCAGCTCTACGGACTTGCCCTCCTACGAGCAGTACTTC. Encoded protein: CASSTDLPSYEQYF. The chain combines TRBV6-5 with TRBJ2-7, with D tentatively TRBD2 (5 bases). There are 14 residues in the CDR3. The germline V and J ends were trimmed by 8 bases and 0 bases, with 14 bases remaining between them. CDR1 and CDR2 (germline): MNHEY, SVGAGI.

The chain combines TRBV6-1 with TRBJ2-4; the D gene is possibly TRBD1 (6 bases). Germline V gene lookup returns CDR1 MNHNS and CDR2 SASEGT. Deletions cut 2 bases from V and 5 bases from J, with 7 bases between. The CDR3 extends over 13 amino acids. The CDR3 DNA reads as TGTGCCAGCAGTGAAAACAGGGAAAACATTCAGTACTTC. Protein sequence: CASSENRENIQYF.

This chain joins TRBV11-3 and TRBJ2-1; D call uncertain. Germline CDR1 is SGHNT and CDR2 is YENEEA. The CDR3 runs to 9 residues. The V end was cut by 7 bases, the J end by 8 bases, with 3 bases between. Written as DNA, the CDR3 is TGTGCCAGCACTTATGAGCAGTTCTTC. Translation: CASTYEQFF.

The chain links TRBV4-1 to TRBJ2-1; D call uncertain. V lost 3 bases and J 5 bases, leaving 5 bases between the germline ends. Germline lookup yields CDR1 MGHRA and CDR2 YSYEKL. The CDR3 is 12 residues long. The CDR3 DNA follows: TGCGCCAGCAGCCACGAGAACAATGAGCAGTTCTTC. This sequence encodes CASSHENNEQFF.

The chain combines TRBV11-3 with TRBJ2-7; TRBD2 is a possible D gene (5 bases). This CDR3 is built from 16 residues. Germline-derived CDR1 and CDR2 are SGHNT and YENEEA. The germline V and J ends were trimmed by 0 bases and 6 bases, with 18 bases remaining between them. The CDR3 DNA sequence: TGTGCCAGCAGCTTAGAAATACCTTGGAGGAAGGTCGAGCAGTACTTC. Translated, it gives CASSLEIPWRKVEQYF.

V gene TRBV6-2 or TRBV6-3 combines with J gene TRBJ2-1; no definite D call. Germline lookup yields CDR1 MNHEY and CDR2 SVGEGT. Trimming took 2 bases from V and 3 from J, leaving 5 bases between them. There are 13 residues in the CDR3. The CDR3 loop reads CASSYPVYNEQFF. DNA of the CDR3: TGTGCCAGCAGTTACCCCGTCTACAATGAGCAGTTCTTC.

A single count supports this clone. This rearrangement joins TRBV10-3 to TRBJ2-5; 7 bases are shared with TRBD2. V trimming: 3 bases; J trimming: 0 bases; junction bases outside the gene matches: 13. The CDR3 spans 18 residues. CDR1 is ENHRY, CDR2 SYGVKD, per germline. Here the CDR3 DNA reads TGTGCCATCAGTGAATCAGCGGGGAGCTTTCCGTACCAAGAGACCCAGTACTTC. Its protein product is CAISESAGSFPYQETQYF.

The chain joins TRBV7-9 to TRBJ2-5; 13 nucleotides match TRBD2. The length of the CDR3 is 16 residues. In germline, CDR1 is SEHNR, CDR2 FQNEAQ (reference sequence). The V and J ends lost 4 bases and 5 bases, in that order; junction bases with no gene match: 7. This CDR3 reads CASSSPGLAGSETQYF. CDR3 nucleotide sequence: TGTGCCAGCAGCTCCCCGGGACTAGCGGGGAGCGAGACCCAGTACTTC.

This clone was counted once. The chain is built from TRBV27 and TRBJ1-1; no clear D gene. Germline V CDR1 and CDR2: MNHEY, SMNVEV (reference sequence). The V end lost 0 bases, the J end lost 1 base, and 15 bases lay between the germline ends. The CDR3 is 17 residues long. CDR3: CASSLSRAFGGNTEAFF. In nucleotides, the CDR3 is TGTGCCAGCAGTTTATCGCGGGCCTTTGGAGGGAACACTGAAGCTTTCTTT.

This sequence joins TRBV12-5 and TRBJ1-2; D gene unclear. The germline V gene encodes CDR1 LGHNT and CDR2 FRNRAP. The V and J ends lost 7 bases and 8 bases respectively, with 17 bases between them. The CDR3 contains 13 residues. CDR3 protein: CASAWTVGGGYTF. In DNA, the CDR3 is TGTGCTAGTGCCTGGACGGTTGGAGGCGGCTACACCTTC.

V usage is TRBV2 and J usage is TRBJ2-1, with TRBD1 matching 8 bases. V was clipped by 4 bases and J by 6 bases; unmatched bases: 8. This CDR3 contains 15 residues. CDR1 is SNHLY, CDR2 FYNNEI, per germline. The CDR3 DNA follows: TGTGCCAGCAGTGTGATTTGGACAGGGTTCAATGAGCAGTTCTTC. It translates to CASSVIWTGFNEQFF.

In its sample, this clone was seen a few times. V usage is TRBV19 and J usage is TRBJ2-4, with 10 bases that match TRBD1. The V gene end was trimmed by 4 bases and the J gene end by 9 bases; junction bases not matched to a gene: 6. The CDR3 is made up of 14 amino acids. CDR1 and CDR2 from the germline V gene are LNHDA and SQIVND (reference sequence). CDR3: CASSTGQGGIIQYF. In nucleotides, the CDR3 is TGTGCCAGTAGTACAGGACAGGGGGGAATCATTCAGTACTTC. Looking up the rest from reference TRBV19 and TRBJ2-4 gives the full variable domain: DGGITQSPKYLFRKEGQNVTLSCEQNLNHDAMYWYRQDPGQGLRLIYYSQIVNDFQKGDIAEGYSVSREKKESFPLTVTSAQKNPTAFYLCASSTGQGGIIQYFGAGTRLSVL.